This TCR beta chain derives from a study of blood T cells in healthy people across ages. A second PCR of 7 to 11 cycles used a sample-barcoded 5' primer and a J-beta primer mix. TCRdb independently ran MiXCR on the 5' RACE reads; one entry per CDR3 protein. Found here are about 810,000 distinct CDR3 sequences, around 36% of them singletons; the top ten hold roughly 13%. The CDR3 is made up of 17 amino acids. V was trimmed by 2 bases and J by 2 bases, leaving 16 bases between them. Germline-derived CDR1 and CDR2 are SGHDT and YYEEEE. The chain combines TRBV5-6 with TRBJ2-2; a possible D gene is TRBD2 (6 bases). The sequencing input was blood. This clonotype was sampled from a man in his late teens or twenties in good health. CDR3 sequence: CASSFRGTGGNTGELFF. The CDR3 DNA sequence: TGTGCCAGCAGCTTTCGGGGGACTGGAGGTAACACCGGGGAGCTGTTTTTT.